This TCR beta chain was recovered during a study of blood T cell repertoires in COVID-19. On the study more broadly: COVID-19 samples collected from the United States, Italy and Spain covered acute and convalescent phases. Nucleic acid was either cDNA or gDNA, and it came from T cells, B-cell-depleted T cells, or PBMCs.

Method: immunoSEQ multiplex PCR; TCRdb's copy keeps in-frame clones and lacks some. The table lists about 81,000 clones, roughly 91% of them singletons, with about 1.9% in the top ten. From germline, CDR1 is SGHTA and CDR2 FQGTGA. The CDR3 covers 14 residues. The germline V and J ends were trimmed by 1 base and 6 bases, with 9 bases remaining between them. This chain joins TRBV7-3 and TRBJ2-2; D gene unclear. Material: peripheral blood. The sequence was obtained from a woman between 50 and 59 years old in a cohort sampled during active COVID-19. The CDR3 bases are TGTGCCAGCAGCTTAAGTTTGAGTTCCGGGGAGCTGTTTTTT. It is translated as CASSLSLSSGELFF. Looking up the rest from reference TRBV7-3 and TRBJ2-2 gives the full variable domain: GAGVSQTPSNKVTEKGKYVELRCDPISGHTALYWYRQSLGQGPEFLIYFQGTGAADDSGLPNDRFFAVRPEGSVSTLKIQRTERGDSAVYLCASSLSLSSGELFFGEGSRLTVL.